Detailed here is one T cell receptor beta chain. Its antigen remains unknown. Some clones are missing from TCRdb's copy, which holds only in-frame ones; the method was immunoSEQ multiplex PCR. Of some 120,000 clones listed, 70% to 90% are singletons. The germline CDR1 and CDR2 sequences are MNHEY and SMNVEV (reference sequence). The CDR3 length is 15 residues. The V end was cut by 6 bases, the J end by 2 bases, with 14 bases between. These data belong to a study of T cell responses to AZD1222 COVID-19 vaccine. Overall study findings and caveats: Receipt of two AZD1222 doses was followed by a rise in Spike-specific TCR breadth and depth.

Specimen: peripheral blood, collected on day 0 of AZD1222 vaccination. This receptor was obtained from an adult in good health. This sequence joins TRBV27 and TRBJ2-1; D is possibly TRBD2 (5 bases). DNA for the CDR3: TGTGCCAGCAGGACTCTAGCTTCAACCTACAATGAGCAGTTCTTC. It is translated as CASRTLASTYNEQFF.